The rows below give T cell receptor beta chains drawn from one sample of a study of identifying expanded T cells in peripheral blood. Only in-frame clones appear in the TCRdb table, and some are missing; sequencing was by immunoSEQ multiplex PCR. Counted here are about 78,000 clones, around four fifths occurring once; the ten biggest clones make up 15% to 20%. The sample taken for sequencing was blood. Source of these receptors: a person aged 18-69 years in good health. CDR3s leave out the opening cysteine and the closing phenylalanine or tryptophan. Clone size is given for some rows only: seen once, a few or many times, or a class if the clone is expanded.

CDR3	J	size	length	V
ASSHRLAGGDYEQY	TRBJ2-7	.	14	TRBV5-5
ASSLNRVAKNIQY	TRBJ2-4	once	13	TRBV6-6
ASSLRGGELF	TRBJ2-2	.	10	TRBV5-1
ASSIVPGQGTYEQY	TRBJ2-7	few	14	TRBV19
ASSRIGDYNEQF	TRBJ2-1	.	12	TRBV4-1
ATSSGIIRDQSETQY	TRBJ2-5	.	15	TRBV15
SVETGADYNEQF	TRBJ2-1	.	12	TRBV29-1
ATPVGLNTGELF	TRBJ2-2	.	12	TRBV19
ASSLGRGDGQPQH	TRBJ1-5	.	13	TRBV7-2
ASSPGLAGGYEQY	TRBJ2-7	.	13	TRBV28
ASSQGLEDQPQH	TRBJ1-5	.	12	TRBV4-2
ASSLGRAGELF	TRBJ2-2	.	11	TRBV11-1
ASSFYSRYSYEQY	TRBJ2-7	once	13	TRBV7-9
ASSQLLAKGDNEQF	TRBJ2-1	.	14	TRBV4-3
ASSLDRGPYNEQF	TRBJ2-1	.	13	TRBV5-6
ASSSPPDSLGAF	TRBJ1-1	.	12	TRBV7-9
ASSSDQGNNEQF	TRBJ2-1	.	12	TRBV5-5
ASSVTGGEGYEQY	TRBJ2-7	.	13	TRBV7-9
ASSLQGVQPQH	TRBJ1-5	.	11	TRBV27
ASSGQFTGELF	TRBJ2-2	.	11	TRBV9
ASSLVGTDI	TRBJ1-2	.	9	TRBV7-9
ASSDLDRGDGYT	TRBJ1-2	once	12	TRBV6-6
ASRLRDRVD	TRBJ1-6	.	9	TRBV6-1
ASSPGGQPNTGELF	TRBJ2-2	.	14	TRBV11-3
ASSPGTYSESGANVLT	TRBJ2-6	.	16	TRBV28